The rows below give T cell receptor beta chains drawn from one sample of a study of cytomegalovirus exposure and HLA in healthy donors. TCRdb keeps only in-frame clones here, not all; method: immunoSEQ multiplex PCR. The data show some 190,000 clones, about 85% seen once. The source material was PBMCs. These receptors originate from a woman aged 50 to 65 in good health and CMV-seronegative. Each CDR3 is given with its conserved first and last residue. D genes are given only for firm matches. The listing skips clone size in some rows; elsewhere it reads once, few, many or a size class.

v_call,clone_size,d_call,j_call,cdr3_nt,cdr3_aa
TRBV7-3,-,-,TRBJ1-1,TGTGCCAGCAGCTTATCCCCAGGGCAAACTGAAGCTTTCTTT,CASSLSPGQTEAFF
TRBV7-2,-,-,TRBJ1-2,TGTGCCAGCAGCTTACAGGGTCCCTATGGCTACACCTTC,CASSLQGPYGYTF
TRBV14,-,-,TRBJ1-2,TGTGCCAGCAGCCCGCAGCTTCGGGGTGACTATGGCTACACCTTC,CASSPQLRGDYGYTF
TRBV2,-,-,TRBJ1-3,TGTGCCAGCAGTGGTCGACAGTCCCGCTCTGGAAACACCATATATTTT,CASSGRQSRSGNTIYF
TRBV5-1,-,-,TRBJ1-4,TGCGCCAGCAGCAAAGGCGGGGCCCCCGTTGATAATGAAAAACTGTTTTTT,CASSKGGAPVDNEKLFF
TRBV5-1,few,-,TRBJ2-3,TGCGCCAGCAGTGGGGGCCTTTACCCCGTTAGCACAGATACGCAGTATTTT,CASSGGLYPVSTDTQYF
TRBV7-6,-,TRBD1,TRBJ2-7,TGTGCCAGCAGTCCCCCTGCCGGGACAGGGATAGTTTACGAGCAGTACTTC,CASSPPAGTGIVYEQYF
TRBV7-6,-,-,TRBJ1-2,TGTGCCAGCAGCTTAGGGGAGTTCTATGGCTACACCTTC,CASSLGEFYGYTF
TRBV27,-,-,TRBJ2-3,TGTGCCAGCAGTTCGTATCAGGATACCACAGATACGCAGTATTTT,CASSSYQDTTDTQYF
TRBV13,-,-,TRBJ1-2,TGTGCCAGCAGCTTCGGACGGGTGCAGGGGGGCTACACCTTC,CASSFGRVQGGYTF
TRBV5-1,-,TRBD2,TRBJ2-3,TGCGCCAGCAGCTTAGGGACTAGCCGGACAGATACGCAGTATTTT,CASSLGTSRTDTQYF
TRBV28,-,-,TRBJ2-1,TGTGCCAGCAGTTTAGGGGGGAGTGCCTACAATGAGCAGTTCTTC,CASSLGGSAYNEQFF
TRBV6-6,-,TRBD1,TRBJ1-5,TGTGCCAGCATTTCTTACAGGGGACAGGGCAATCAGCCCCAGCATTTT,CASISYRGQGNQPQHF
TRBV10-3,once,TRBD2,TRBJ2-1,TGTGCCACTACACCGACTAGCGGTAATGAGCAGTTCTTC,CATTPTSGNEQFF
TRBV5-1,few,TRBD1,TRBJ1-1,TGCGCCAGCAGCTTGGGGACAGGGAACACTGAAGCTTTCTTT,CASSLGTGNTEAFF
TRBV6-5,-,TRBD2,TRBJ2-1,TGTGCCAGCAGTCCTTGGACTAGCGGGATTGAGCAGTTCTTC,CASSPWTSGIEQFF
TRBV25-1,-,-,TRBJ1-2,TGTGCCAGCAGTGATCAGGGTGCTGGCTACACCTTC,CASSDQGAGYTF
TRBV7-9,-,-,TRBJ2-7,TGTTCCAGCACTGGGGCAACCTACGAGCAGTACTTC,CSSTGATYEQYF
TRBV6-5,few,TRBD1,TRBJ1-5,TGTGCCAGCAGTTACACCAGGGGGCCCAATCAGCCCCAGCATTTT,CASSYTRGPNQPQHF
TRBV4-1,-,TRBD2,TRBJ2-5,TGCGCCAGCAGCCAAGGTCCTTCGGGAGGGGGGCAAGAGACCCAGTACTTC,CASSQGPSGGGQETQYF
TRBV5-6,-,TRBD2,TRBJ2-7,TGTGCCAGCAGCTTGATTAGCGGGTTCTCCTACGAGCAGTACTTC,CASSLISGFSYEQYF
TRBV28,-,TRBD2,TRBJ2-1,TGTGCCAGCAGGAGAGCGGGGGGAATGAATGAGCAGTTCTTC,CASRRAGGMNEQFF
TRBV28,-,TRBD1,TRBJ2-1,TGTGCCAGCAGTAGGGGGCTGTACAATGAGCAGTTCTTC,CASSRGLYNEQFF
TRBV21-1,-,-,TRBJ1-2,TGTGCCAGCAGCAAAGTCGGGACAGGGAGGTCTAAAGCTGGCACCTTC,CASSKVGTGRSKAGTF
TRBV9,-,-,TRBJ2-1,TGTGCCAGCAGCGTAGCTACCCGTTCTAGTGAGCAGTTCTTC,CASSVATRSSEQFF
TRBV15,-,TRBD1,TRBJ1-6,TGTGCCACCAGCAGAGATAAGTTGGACAGGTTCCCCTATTCACCCCTCCACTTT,CATSRDKLDRFPYSPLHF
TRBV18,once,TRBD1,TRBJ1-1,TGTGCCAGCTCCCCCTCCCCAGGGGGAACTGAAGCTTTCTTT,CASSPSPGGTEAFF
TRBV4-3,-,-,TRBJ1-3,TGCGCCAGCAGCCAGGGCGGACACTCTGGAAACACCATATATTTT,CASSQGGHSGNTIYF
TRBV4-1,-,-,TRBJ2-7,TGCGCCAGCAGCCTAATAGGCGACTTGAGAGAGCAGTACTTC,CASSLIGDLREQYF
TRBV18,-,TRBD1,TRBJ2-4,TGTGCCAGCTCACCGTCTGAGGGGGCGGACATTCAGTACTTC,CASSPSEGADIQYF
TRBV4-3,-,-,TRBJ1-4,TGCGCCAGCAGCCAAGACAGTCGGGGATCGGGTGAAAAACTGTTTTTT,CASSQDSRGSGEKLFF
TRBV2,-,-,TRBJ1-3,TGTGCCAGCAGTGGAGGGTGGTTGGGGTCCGAAAACACCATATATTTT,CASSGGWLGSENTIYF
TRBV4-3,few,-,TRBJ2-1,TGCGCCAGCAGCCAAGATAGCAGCTCCTACAATGAGCAGTTCTTC,CASSQDSSSYNEQFF
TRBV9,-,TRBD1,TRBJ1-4,TGTGCCAGCAGCGTGACAGGGGGCGGTGAAAAACTGTTTTTT,CASSVTGGGEKLFF
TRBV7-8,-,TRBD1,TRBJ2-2,TGTGCCAGCAGCCTTATCACCGGGACAGTAAACACCGGGGAGCTGTTTTTT,CASSLITGTVNTGELFF
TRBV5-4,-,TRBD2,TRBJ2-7,TGTGCCAGCAGTATTGGCGGGGGAGTATACGAGCAGTACTTC,CASSIGGGVYEQYF
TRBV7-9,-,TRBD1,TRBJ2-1,TGTGCCAGCAGCTTAGTCCAGGGGGCTAGGAATGAGCAGTTCTTC,CASSLVQGARNEQFF
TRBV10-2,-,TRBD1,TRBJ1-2,TGCGCCAGCACGGGACAGGGGGCGGCGAACTATGGCTACACCTTC,CASTGQGAANYGYTF
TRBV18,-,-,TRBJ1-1,TGTGCCAGCTCACCACCGGTAACAGGGCCAAACACTGAAGCTTTCTTT,CASSPPVTGPNTEAFF